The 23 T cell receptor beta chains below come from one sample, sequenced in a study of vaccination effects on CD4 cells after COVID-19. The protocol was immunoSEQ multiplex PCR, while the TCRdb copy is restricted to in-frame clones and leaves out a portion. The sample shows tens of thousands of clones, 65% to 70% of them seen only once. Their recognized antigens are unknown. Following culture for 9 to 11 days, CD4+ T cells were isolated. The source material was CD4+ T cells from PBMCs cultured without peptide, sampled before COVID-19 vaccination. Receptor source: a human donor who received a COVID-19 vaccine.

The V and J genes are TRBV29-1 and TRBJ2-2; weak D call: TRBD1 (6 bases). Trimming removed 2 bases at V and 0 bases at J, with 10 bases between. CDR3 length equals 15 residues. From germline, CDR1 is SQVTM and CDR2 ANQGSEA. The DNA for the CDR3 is TGCAGCGTTGAATGGGACAACGCGAACACCGGGGAGCTGTTTTTT. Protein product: CSVEWDNANTGELFF.

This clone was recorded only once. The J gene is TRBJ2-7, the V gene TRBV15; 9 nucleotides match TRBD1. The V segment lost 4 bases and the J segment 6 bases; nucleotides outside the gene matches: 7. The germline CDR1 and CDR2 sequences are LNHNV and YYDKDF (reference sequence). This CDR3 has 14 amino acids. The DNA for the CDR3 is TGTGCCACCAGCAAAGGGACAGGGTTAGCCGAGCAGTACTTC. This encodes CATSKGTGLAEQYF. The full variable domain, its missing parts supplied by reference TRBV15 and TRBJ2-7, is DAMVIQNPRYQVTQFGKPVTLSCSQTLNHNVMYWYQQKSSQAPKLLFHYYDKDFNNEADTPDNFQSRRPNTSFCFLDIRSPGLGDTAMYLCATSKGTGLAEQYFGPGTRLTVT.

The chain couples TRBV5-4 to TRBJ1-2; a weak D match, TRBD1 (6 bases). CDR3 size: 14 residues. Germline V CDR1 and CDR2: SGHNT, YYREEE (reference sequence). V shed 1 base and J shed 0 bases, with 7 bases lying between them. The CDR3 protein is CASSLRDTNYGYTF. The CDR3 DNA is TGTGCCAGCAGCTTGAGGGACACTAACTATGGCTACACCTTC.

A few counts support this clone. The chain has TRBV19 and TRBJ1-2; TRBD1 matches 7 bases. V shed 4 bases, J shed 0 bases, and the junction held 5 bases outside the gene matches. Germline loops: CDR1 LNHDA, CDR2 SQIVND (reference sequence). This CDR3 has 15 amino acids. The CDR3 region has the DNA TGTGCCAGTAGTACCCGGGACAGCGCTAACTATGGCTACACCTTC. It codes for CASSTRDSANYGYTF.

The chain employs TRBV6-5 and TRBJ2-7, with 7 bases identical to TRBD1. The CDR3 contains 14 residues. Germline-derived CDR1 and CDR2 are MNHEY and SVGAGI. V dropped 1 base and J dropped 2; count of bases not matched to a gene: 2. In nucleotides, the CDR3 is TGTGCCAGCAGTTACTTGACAGGGACCTACGAGCAGTACTTC. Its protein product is CASSYLTGTYEQYF.

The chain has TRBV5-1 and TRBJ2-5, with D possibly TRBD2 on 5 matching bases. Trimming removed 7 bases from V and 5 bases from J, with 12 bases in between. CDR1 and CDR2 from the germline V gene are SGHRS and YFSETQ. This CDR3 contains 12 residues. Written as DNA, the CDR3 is TGCGCCAGCGGCCGTAGCGAGGAGACCCAGTACTTC. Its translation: CASGRSEETQYF.

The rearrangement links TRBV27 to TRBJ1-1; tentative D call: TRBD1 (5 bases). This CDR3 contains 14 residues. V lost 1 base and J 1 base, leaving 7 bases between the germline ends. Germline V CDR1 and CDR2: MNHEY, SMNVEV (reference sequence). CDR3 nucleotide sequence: TGTGCCAGCAGTTTATTTGGGGGGAACACTGAAGCTTTCTTT. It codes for CASSLFGGNTEAFF.

The CDR3 here is CASSRGTSEGEQYF. CDR3 in DNA: TGCGCCAGCAGTCGCGGGACCTCAGAGGGCGAGCAGTACTTC. The V gene is TRBV5-1, the J gene TRBJ2-7; D is perhaps TRBD2 (6 bases). Trimming removed 5 bases at V and 6 bases at J, with 18 bases between. Germline loops: CDR1 SGHRS, CDR2 YFSETQ. This CDR3 is built from 14 residues.

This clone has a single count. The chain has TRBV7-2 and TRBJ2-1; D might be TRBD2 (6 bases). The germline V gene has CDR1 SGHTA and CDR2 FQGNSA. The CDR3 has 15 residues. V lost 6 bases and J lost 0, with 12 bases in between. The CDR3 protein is CASSLDYSSYNEQFF. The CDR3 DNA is TGTGCCAGCAGTTTGGACTATAGCTCCTACAATGAGCAGTTCTTC.

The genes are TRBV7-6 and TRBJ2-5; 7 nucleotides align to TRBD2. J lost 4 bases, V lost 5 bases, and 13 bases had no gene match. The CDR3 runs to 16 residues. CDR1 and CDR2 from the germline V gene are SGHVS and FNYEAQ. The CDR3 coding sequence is TGTGCCAGCAGCCCCGGGACTACCCACCCAAGAGAGACCCAGTACTTC. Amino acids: CASSPGTTHPRETQYF.

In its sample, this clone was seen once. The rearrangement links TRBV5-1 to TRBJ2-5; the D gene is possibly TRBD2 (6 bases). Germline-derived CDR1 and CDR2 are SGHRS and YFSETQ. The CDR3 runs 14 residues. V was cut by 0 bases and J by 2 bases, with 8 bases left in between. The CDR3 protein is CASSLEGGQETQYF. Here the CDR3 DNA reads TGCGCCAGCAGCTTGGAAGGAGGGCAAGAGACCCAGTACTTC.

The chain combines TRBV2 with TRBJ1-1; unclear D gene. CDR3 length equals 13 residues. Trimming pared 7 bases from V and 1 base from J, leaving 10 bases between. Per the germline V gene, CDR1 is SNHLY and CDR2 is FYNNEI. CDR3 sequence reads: CASNLNENTEAFF. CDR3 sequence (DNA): TGTGCCAGCAACCTTAACGAGAACACTGAAGCTTTCTTT.

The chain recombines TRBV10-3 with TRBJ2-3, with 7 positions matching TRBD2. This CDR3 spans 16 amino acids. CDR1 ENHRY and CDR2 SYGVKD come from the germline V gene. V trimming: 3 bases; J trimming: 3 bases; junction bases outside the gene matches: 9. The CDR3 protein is CAISDIGAGETDTQYF. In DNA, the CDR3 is TGTGCCATCAGTGACATTGGGGCGGGGGAGACAGATACGCAGTATTTT.

The CDR3 protein is CASSQDLILGWGRPGTNEQFF. CDR3 sequence (DNA): TGTGCCAGCAGCCAAGATCTTATCTTGGGATGGGGGCGTCCAGGGACAAATGAGCAGTTCTTC. The chain employs TRBV14 and TRBJ2-1; possible D gene TRBD1, 6 bases. CDR3 length: 21 amino acids. Trimming removed 0 bases at V and 7 bases at J, with 31 bases between. Germline CDR1 reads SGHDN; CDR2 reads FVKESK.

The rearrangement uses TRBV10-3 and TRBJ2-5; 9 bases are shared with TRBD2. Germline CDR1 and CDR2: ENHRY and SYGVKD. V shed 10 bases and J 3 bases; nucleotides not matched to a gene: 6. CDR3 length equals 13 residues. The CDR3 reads CASTTSGEETQYF. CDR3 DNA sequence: TGTGCCAGTACGACTAGCGGAGAAGAGACCCAGTACTTC.

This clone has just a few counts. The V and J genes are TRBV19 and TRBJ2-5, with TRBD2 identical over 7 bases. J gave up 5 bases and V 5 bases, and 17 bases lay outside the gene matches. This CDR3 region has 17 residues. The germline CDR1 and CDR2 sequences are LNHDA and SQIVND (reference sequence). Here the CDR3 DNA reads TGTGCCAGTAGTCCCCTGGGTTGGGAGGGCCAGTTGGAGACCCAGTACTTC. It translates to CASSPLGWEGQLETQYF. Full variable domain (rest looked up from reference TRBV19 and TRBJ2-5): DGGITQSPKYLFRKEGQNVTLSCEQNLNHDAMYWYRQDPGQGLRLIYYSQIVNDFQKGDIAEGYSVSREKKESFPLTVTSAQKNPTAFYLCASSPLGWEGQLETQYFGPGTRLLVL.

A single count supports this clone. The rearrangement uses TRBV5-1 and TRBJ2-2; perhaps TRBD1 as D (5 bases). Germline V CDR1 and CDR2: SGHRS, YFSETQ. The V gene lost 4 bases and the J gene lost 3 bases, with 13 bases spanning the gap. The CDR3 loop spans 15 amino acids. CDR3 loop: CASSRAGIDTGELFF. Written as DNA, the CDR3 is TGCGCCAGCAGCCGGGCAGGGATCGACACCGGGGAGCTGTTTTTT.

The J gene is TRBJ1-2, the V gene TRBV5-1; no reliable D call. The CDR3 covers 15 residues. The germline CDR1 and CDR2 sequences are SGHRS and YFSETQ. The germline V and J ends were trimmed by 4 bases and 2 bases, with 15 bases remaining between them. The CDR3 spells CASSPLQASNYGYTF. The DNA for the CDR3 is TGCGCCAGCAGCCCGCTGCAGGCGTCAAACTATGGCTACACCTTC.

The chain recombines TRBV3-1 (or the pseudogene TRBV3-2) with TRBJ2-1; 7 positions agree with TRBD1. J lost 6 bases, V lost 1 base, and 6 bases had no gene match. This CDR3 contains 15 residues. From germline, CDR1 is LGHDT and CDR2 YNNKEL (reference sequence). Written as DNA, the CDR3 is TGTGCCAGCAGCCAAGGCTGGGGACAGCTCAATGAGCAGTTCTTC. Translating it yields CASSQGWGQLNEQFF.

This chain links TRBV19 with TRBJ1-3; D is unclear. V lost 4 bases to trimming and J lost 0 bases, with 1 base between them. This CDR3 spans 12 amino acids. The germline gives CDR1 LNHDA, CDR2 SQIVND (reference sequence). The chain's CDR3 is CASSNSGNTIYF. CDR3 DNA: TGTGCCAGTAGTAACTCTGGAAACACCATATATTTT. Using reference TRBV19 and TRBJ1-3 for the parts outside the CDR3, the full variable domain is DGGITQSPKYLFRKEGQNVTLSCEQNLNHDAMYWYRQDPGQGLRLIYYSQIVNDFQKGDIAEGYSVSREKKESFPLTVTSAQKNPTAFYLCASSNSGNTIYFGEGSWLTVV.

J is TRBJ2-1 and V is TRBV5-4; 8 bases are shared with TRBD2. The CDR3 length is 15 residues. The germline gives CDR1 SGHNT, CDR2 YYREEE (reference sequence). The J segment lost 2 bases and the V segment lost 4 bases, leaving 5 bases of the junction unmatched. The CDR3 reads CASSITSGTYNEQFF. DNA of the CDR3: TGTGCCAGCAGCATTACTAGCGGAACCTACAATGAGCAGTTCTTC.

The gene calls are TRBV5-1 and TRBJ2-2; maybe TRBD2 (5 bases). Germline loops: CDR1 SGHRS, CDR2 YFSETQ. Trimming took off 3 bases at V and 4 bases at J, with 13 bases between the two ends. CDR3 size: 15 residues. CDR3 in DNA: TGCGCCAGCAGCTCGGTACTAGTGGGCACCGGGGAGCTGTTTTTT. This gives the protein CASSSVLVGTGELFF.

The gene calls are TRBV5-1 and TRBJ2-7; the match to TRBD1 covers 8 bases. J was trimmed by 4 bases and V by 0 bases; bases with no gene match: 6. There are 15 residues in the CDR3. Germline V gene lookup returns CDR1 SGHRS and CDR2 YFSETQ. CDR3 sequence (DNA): TGCGCCAGCAGCTTGGACGGGACAGGTCAATACGAGCAGTACTTC. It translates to CASSLDGTGQYEQYF.